This paragraph reports one T cell receptor beta chain. This entry belongs to a study of Ad26.COV2.S vaccination and SARS-CoV-2 variants. The sample's treatment: roughly 20 received Ad26.COV2.S at low or high dose, single or two shots; several received placebo; per-sample allocation not given. It was on day 63 after the first vaccine or placebo injection that samples were taken. Germline V gene lookup returns CDR1 MDHEN and CDR2 SYDVKM. This CDR3 spans 13 amino acids. The germline V and J ends were trimmed by 11 bases and 4 bases, with 16 bases remaining between them. Using immunoSEQ multiplex PCR, the repertoire was profiled, and TCRdb retains in-frame clones only, with some absent. Here the sample spans 450,000 to 550,000 clones, 89% being singletons.

The chain links TRBV28 to TRBJ2-3, with D hard to call. This TCR was recovered from a person between 18 and 65 years old who received the Ad26.COV2.S COVID-19 vaccine or a placebo. Specimen: peripheral blood, collected in a trial of Ad26.COV2.S vaccine versus placebo. Here the CDR3 reads CAVNGISADTQYF. In DNA form, the CDR3 reads TGTGCCGTAAACGGAATAAGCGCAGATACGCAGTATTTT. Filled out from reference TRBV28 and TRBJ2-3, the complete variable domain reads DVKVTQSSRYLVKRTGEKVFLECVQDMDHENMFWYRQDPGLGLRLIYFSYDVKMKEKGDIPEGYSVSREKKERFSLILESASTNQTSMYLCAVNGISADTQYFGPGTRLTVL.